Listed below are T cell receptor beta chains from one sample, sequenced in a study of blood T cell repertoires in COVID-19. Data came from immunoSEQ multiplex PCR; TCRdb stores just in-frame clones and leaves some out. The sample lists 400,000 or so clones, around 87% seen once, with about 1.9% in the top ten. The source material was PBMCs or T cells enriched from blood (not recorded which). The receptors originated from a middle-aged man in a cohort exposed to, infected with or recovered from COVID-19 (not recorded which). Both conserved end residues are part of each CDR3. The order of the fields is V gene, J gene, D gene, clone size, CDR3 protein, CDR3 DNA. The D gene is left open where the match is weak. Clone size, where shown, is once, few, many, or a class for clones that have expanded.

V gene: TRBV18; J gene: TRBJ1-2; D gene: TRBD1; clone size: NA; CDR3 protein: CASSPLASPLGQPNYGYTF; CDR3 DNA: TGTGCCAGCTCACCTCTCGCCTCACCTTTGGGACAGCCTAACTATGGCTACACCTTC
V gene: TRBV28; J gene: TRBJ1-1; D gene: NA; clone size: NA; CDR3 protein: CASLREPEAFF; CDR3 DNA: TGTGCCAGCCTTCGCGAACCCGAAGCTTTCTTT
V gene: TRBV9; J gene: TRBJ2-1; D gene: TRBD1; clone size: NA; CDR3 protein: CASSTRDRSYNEQFF; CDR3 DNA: TGTGCCAGCAGTACCCGGGACAGATCCTACAATGAGCAGTTCTTC
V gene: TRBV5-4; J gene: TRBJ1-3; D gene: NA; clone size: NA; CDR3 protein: CATGTPISGNTIYF; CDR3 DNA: TGTGCCACGGGGACTCCGATCTCTGGAAACACCATATATTTT
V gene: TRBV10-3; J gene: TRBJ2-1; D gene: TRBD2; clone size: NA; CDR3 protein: CAISIPGLAGGSEQFF; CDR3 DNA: TGTGCCATCAGTATCCCGGGACTAGCGGGAGGTAGTGAGCAGTTCTTC
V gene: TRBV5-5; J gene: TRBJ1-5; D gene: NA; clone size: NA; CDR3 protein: CASSLKMTNQPQHF; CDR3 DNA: TGTGCCAGCAGCTTGAAGATGACTAATCAGCCCCAGCATTTT
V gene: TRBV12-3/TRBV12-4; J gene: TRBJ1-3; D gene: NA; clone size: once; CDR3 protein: CASSLNRGNTIYF; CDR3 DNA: TGTGCCAGCAGTTTAAACCGGGGAAACACCATATATTTT
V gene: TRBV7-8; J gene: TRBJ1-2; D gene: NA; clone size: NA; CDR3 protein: CASSRQANYGYTF; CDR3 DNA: TGTGCCAGCAGCCGACAGGCAAACTATGGCTACACCTTC
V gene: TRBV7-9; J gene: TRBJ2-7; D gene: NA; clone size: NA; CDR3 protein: CASSFGQGPYEQYF; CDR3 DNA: TGTGCCAGCAGCTTTGGTCAGGGCCCCTACGAGCAGTACTTC
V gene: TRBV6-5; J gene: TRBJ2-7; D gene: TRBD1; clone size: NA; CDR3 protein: CASKQGVSYEQYF; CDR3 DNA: TGTGCCAGCAAACAGGGGGTCTCGTACGAGCAGTACTTC
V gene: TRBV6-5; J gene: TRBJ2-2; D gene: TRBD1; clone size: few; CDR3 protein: CASSYKTGGVRGELFF; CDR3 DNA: TGTGCCAGCAGTTACAAGACAGGGGGCGTCAGGGGGGAGCTGTTTTTT
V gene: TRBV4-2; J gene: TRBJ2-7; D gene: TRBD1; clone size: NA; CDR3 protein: CASSQGWDRADYEQYF; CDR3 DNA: TGTGCCAGCAGCCAGGGGTGGGACAGGGCTGATTACGAGCAGTACTTC
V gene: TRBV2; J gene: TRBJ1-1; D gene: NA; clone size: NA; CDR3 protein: CASSLTGKTEAFF; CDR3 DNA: TGTGCCAGCAGCTTAACAGGGAAGACTGAAGCTTTCTTT
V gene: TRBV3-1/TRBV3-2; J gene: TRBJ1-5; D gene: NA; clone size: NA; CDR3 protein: CASSLRESNQPQHF; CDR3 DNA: TGTGCCAGCAGCCTTCGGGAGAGCAATCAGCCCCAGCATTTT
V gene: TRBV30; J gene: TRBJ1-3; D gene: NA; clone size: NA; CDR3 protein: CAWTHSGNTIYF; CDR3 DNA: TGTGCCTGGACCCACTCTGGAAACACCATATATTTT
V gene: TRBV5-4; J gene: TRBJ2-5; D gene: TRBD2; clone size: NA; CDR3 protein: CASSARLAGVGETQYF; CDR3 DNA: TGTGCCAGCAGCGCAAGACTAGCGGGAGTGGGAGAGACCCAGTACTTC
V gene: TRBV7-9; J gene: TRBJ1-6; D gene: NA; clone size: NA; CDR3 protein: CASSPDSDNSPLHF; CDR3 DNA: TGTGCCAGCAGCCCGGACAGCGACAATTCACCCCTCCACTTT
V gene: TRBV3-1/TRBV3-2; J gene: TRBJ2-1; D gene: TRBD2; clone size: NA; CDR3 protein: CASSHWTSGRANEQFF; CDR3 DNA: TGTGCCAGCAGCCACTGGACTAGCGGGAGGGCCAATGAGCAGTTCTTC
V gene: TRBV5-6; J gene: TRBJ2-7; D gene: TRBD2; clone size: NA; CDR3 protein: CASSSISGTSSYEQYF; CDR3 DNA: TGTGCCAGCAGCTCCATTAGCGGGACAAGCTCCTACGAGCAGTACTTC
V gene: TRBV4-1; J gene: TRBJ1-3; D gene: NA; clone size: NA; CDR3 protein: CASSQVGGGGASGNTIYF; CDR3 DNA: TGCGCCAGCAGCCAAGTTGGTGGGGGGGGCGCCTCTGGAAACACCATATATTTT
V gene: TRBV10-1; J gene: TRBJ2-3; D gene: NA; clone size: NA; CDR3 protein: CASSDGSASDTQYF; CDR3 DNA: TGCGCCAGCAGTGACGGAAGCGCTTCAGATACGCAGTATTTT
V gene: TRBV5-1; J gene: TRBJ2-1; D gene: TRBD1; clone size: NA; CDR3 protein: CASSRDRGYNEQFF; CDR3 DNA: TGCGCCAGCAGCAGGGACAGAGGCTACAATGAGCAGTTCTTC
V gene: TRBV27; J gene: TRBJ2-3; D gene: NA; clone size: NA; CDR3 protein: CASSSSVQGTDTQYF; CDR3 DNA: TGTGCCAGCAGTTCCTCTGTCCAGGGCACAGATACGCAGTATTTT
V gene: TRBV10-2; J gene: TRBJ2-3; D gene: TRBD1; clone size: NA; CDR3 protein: CASLRGLDTDTQYF; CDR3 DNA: TGCGCCAGTCTAAGGGGGCTCGACACAGATACGCAGTATTTT
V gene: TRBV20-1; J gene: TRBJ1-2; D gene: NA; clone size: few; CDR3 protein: CSASSGFYGYTF; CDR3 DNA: TGCAGTGCTAGTTCAGGGTTCTATGGCTACACCTTC
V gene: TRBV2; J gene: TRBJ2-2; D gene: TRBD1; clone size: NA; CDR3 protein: CATHTGQGAGELFF; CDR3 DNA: TGTGCCACCCACACGGGACAGGGGGCCGGGGAGCTGTTTTTT
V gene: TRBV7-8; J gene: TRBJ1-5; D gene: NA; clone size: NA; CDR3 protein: CASSIGQLSNQPQHF; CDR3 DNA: TGTGCCAGCAGCATCGGACAACTAAGCAATCAGCCCCAGCATTTT
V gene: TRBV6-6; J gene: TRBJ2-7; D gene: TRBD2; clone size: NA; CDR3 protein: CASSYSGTSGYEQYF; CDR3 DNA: TGTGCCAGCAGTTACTCCGGGACTAGCGGCTACGAGCAGTACTTC
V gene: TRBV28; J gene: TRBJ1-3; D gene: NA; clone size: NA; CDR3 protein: CASSPGRGGNTIYF; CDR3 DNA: TGTGCCAGCAGTCCCGGTAGGGGCGGAAACACCATATATTTT
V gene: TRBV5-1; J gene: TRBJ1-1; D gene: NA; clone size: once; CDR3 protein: CASSTGQLNTEAFF; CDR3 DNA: TGCGCCAGCAGCACAGGACAGTTGAACACTGAAGCTTTCTTT
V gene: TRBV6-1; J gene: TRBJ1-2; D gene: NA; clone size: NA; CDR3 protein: CASSEFDYDYGYTF; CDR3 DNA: TGTGCCAGCAGTGAATTCGACTACGACTATGGCTACACCTTC
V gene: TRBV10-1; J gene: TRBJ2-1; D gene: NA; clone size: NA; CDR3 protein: CASSKSGSSYNEQFF; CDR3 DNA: TGCGCCAGCAGCAAGAGCGGAAGCTCCTACAATGAGCAGTTCTTC
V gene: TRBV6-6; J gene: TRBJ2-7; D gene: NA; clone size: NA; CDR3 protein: CASSPHESVDEQYF; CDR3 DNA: TGTGCCAGCAGCCCTCATGAGTCCGTGGACGAGCAGTACTTC
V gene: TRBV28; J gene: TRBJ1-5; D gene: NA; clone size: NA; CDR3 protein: CASSRGGSNQPQHF; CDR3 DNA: TGTGCCAGCTCTCGGGGAGGCAGCAATCAGCCCCAGCATTTT
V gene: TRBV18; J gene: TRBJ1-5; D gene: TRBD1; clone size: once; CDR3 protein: CASSPTGAQPQHF; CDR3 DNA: TGTGCCAGCTCACCGACAGGGGCCCAGCCCCAGCATTTT
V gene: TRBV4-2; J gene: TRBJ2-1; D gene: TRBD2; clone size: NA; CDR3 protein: CASSQEEAGGSYNEQFF; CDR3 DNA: TGTGCCAGCAGCCAAGAGGAAGCGGGAGGTTCTTACAATGAGCAGTTCTTC
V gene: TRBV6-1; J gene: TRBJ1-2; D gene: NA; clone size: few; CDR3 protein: CASSEGQTGYGYTF; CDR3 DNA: TGTGCCAGCAGTGAAGGACAGACCGGCTATGGCTACACCTTC
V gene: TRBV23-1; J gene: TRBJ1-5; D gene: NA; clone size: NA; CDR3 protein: CASSQFGGIGGSSNQPQHF; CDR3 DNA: TGCGCCAGCAGTCAATTCGGCGGGATAGGAGGATCGAGCAATCAGCCCCAGCATTTT
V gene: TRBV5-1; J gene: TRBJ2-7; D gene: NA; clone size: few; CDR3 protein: CASSLWQGEQYF; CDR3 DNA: TGCGCCAGCAGCTTGTGGCAGGGCGAGCAGTACTTC
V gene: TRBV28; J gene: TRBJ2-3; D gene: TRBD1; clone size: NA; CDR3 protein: CASKGGYTQYF; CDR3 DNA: TGTGCCAGCAAAGGGGGCTATACGCAGTATTTT
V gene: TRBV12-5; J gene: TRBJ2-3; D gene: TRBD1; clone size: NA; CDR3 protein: CASGLQGAGTDTQYF; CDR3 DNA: TGTGCTAGTGGTCTACAGGGGGCCGGCACAGATACGCAGTATTTT
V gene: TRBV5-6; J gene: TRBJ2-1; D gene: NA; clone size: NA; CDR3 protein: CASSGAGSSYNEQFF; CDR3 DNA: TGTGCCAGCAGCGGTGCGGGTAGCTCCTACAATGAGCAGTTCTTC